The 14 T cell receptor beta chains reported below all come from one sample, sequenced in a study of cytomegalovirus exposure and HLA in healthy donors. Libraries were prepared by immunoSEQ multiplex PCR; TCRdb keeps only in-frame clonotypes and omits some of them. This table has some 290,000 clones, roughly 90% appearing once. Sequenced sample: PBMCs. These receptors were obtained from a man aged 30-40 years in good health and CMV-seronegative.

CDR3 residues: CASSRGQATYNEQFF. CDR3 sequence (DNA): TGCGCCAGCAGCCGAGGACAGGCTACCTACAATGAGCAGTTCTTC. This chain uses TRBV5-1 with TRBJ2-1; 7 bases match TRBD1. This CDR3 contains 15 residues. The V and J ends lost 4 bases and 2 bases, in that order; junction bases with no gene match: 6. Germline values: CDR1 SGHRS, CDR2 YFSETQ.

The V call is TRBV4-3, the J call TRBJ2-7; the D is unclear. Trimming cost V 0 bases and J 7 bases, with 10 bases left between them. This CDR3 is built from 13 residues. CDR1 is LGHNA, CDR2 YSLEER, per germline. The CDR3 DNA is TGCGCCAGCAGCCAAGATCACGAGCAAGAGCAGTACTTC. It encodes CASSQDHEQEQYF.

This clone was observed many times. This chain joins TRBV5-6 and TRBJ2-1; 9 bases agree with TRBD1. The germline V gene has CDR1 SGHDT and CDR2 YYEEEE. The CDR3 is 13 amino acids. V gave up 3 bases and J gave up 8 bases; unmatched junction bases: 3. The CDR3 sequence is CASSWDRVDEQFF. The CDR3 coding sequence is TGTGCCAGCAGCTGGGACAGGGTCGATGAGCAGTTCTTC. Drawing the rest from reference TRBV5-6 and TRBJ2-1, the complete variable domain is DAGVTQSPTHLIKTRGQQVTLRCSPKSGHDTVSWYQQALGQGPQFIFQYYEEEERQRGNFPDRFSGHQFPNYSSELNVNALLLGDSALYLCASSWDRVDEQFFGPGTRLTVL.

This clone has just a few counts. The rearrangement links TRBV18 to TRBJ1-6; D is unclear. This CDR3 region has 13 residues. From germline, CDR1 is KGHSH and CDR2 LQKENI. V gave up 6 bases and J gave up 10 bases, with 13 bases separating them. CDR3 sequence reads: CASSEGSPSPLHF. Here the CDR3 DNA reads TGTGCCAGCTCCGAAGGGAGTCCATCACCCCTCCACTTT.

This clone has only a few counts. CDR3 sequence: CASSPPRYAAEAFF. CDR3 sequence (DNA): TGTGCCAGCTCACCACCGAGATACGCGGCTGAAGCTTTCTTT. The chain couples TRBV18 to TRBJ1-1; D is unresolved. Per germline, CDR1 KGHSH and CDR2 LQKENI. This CDR3 spans 14 amino acids. The V end lost 0 bases, the J end lost 6 bases, and 11 bases lay between the germline ends.

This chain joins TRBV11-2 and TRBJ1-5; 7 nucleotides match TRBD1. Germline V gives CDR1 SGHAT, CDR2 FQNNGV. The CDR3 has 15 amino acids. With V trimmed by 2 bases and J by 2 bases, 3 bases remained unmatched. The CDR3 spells CASSLNRGGNQPQHF. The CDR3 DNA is TGTGCCAGCAGCTTAAACAGGGGAGGCAATCAGCCCCAGCATTTT.

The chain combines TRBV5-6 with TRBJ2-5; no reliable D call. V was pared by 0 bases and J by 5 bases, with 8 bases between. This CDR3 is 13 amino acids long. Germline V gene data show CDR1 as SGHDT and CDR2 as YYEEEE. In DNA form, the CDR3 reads TGTGCCAGCAGCTTGGTATTTCGGGAGACCCAGTACTTC. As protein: CASSLVFRETQYF.

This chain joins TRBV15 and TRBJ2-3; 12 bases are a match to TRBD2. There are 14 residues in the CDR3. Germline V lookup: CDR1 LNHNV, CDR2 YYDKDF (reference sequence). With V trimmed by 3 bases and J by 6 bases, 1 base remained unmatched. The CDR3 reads CATSRGTSGDTQYF. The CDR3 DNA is TGTGCCACCAGCAGGGGGACTAGCGGGGATACGCAGTATTTT.

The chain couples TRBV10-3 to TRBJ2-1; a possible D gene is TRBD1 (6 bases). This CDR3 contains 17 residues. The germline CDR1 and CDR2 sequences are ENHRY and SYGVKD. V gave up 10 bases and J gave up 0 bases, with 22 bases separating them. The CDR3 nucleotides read TGTGCCACACAACCCTCCCCAGGGGATAGCTCCTACAATGAGCAGTTCTTC. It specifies CATQPSPGDSSYNEQFF.

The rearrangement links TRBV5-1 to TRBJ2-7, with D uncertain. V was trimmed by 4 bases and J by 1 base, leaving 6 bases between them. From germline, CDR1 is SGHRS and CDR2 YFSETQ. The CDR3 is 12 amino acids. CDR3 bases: TGCGCCAGCAGCCTAGAATCCTACGAGCAGTACTTC. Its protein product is CASSLESYEQYF.

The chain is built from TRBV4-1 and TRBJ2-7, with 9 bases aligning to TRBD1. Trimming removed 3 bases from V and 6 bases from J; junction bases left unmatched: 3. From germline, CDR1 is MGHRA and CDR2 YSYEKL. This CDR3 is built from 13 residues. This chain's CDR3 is CASSQGTGSEQYF. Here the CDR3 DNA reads TGCGCCAGCAGCCAGGGGACAGGGAGCGAGCAGTACTTC.

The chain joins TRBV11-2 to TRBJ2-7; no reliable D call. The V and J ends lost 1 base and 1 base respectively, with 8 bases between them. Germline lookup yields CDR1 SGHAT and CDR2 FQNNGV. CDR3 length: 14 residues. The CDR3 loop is CASSLAPDSYEQYF. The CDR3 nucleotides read TGTGCCAGCAGCTTAGCACCAGATTCCTACGAGCAGTACTTC.

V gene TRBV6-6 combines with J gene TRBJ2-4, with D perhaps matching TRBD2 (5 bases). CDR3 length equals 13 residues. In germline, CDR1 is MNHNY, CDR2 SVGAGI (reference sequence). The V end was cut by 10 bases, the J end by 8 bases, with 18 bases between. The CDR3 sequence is CATSPRAGYIQYF. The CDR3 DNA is TGTGCCACCTCCCCGAGGGCCGGATACATTCAGTACTTC.

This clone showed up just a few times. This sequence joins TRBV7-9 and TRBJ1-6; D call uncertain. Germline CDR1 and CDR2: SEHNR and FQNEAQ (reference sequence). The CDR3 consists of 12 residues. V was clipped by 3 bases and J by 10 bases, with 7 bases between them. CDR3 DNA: TGTGCCAGCAGCTTCGGTGAATCACCCCTCCACTTT. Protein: CASSFGESPLHF. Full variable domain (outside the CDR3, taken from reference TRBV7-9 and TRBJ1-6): DTGVSQNPRHKITKRGQNVTFRCDPISEHNRLYWYRQTLGQGPEFLTYFQNEAQLEKSRLLSDRFSAERPKGSFSTLEIQRTEQGDSAMYLCASSFGESPLHFGNGTRLTVT.